This is a list of T cell receptor beta chains from one sample in a study of blood T cell repertoires in COVID-19. Generated by immunoSEQ multiplex PCR, the TCRdb table keeps only in-frame clones and is missing some. This repertoire shows 75,000 to 100,000 clones, approximately 86% found once; its top ten account for approximately 1.6%. Sequenced: peripheral blood. The receptors were sampled from a man older than 75 with acute or convalescent COVID-19. The CDR3 runs from the conserved cysteine through the conserved F or W. The D gene is left open where the match is weak. Not all rows give a size; the values are once, few, many and, for expanded clones, a class.

cdr3_aa cdr3_nt j_call d_call v_call clone_size
CASSWDRNTEAFF TGTGCCAGCAGCTGGGACAGAAACACTGAAGCTTTCTTT TRBJ1-1 TRBD1 TRBV7-3 .
CASSLSMAFPRPEQEF TGTGCCAGCAGCCTAAGCATGGCGTTCCCCAGGCCCGAACAGGAGTTC TRBJ2-4 . TRBV7-2 .
CASSLPAGTEAFF TGTGCCAGCAGCTTACCAGCAGGTACTGAAGCTTTCTTT TRBJ1-1 . TRBV7-9 .
CASSYRERYEQYF TGTGCCAGTAGTTACAGGGAAAGGTACGAGCAGTACTTC TRBJ2-7 . TRBV19 .
CASSAFSGQFYEQYF TGTGCCAGTAGCGCCTTTTCAGGACAGTTCTACGAGCAGTACTTC TRBJ2-7 . TRBV19 once
CASSPPTSGGQETQYF TGTGCCAGCAGTCCACCGACTAGCGGGGGACAAGAGACCCAGTACTTC TRBJ2-5 TRBD2 TRBV28 .
CASSSSGVGTGELFF TGTGCCAGCAGCTCTAGCGGGGTGGGGACCGGGGAGCTGTTTTTT TRBJ2-2 TRBD2 TRBV7-3 .
CASSLVLAGGSTDTQYF TGTGCCAGCAGCTTAGTCCTAGCGGGAGGGTCCACAGATACGCAGTATTTT TRBJ2-3 TRBD2 TRBV7-9 .
CASSLAGGISPLHF TGTGCCAGCAGCTTAGCAGGGGGCATTTCACCCCTCCACTTT TRBJ1-6 TRBD1 TRBV7-9 .
CASSKQATNEKLFF TGTGCCAGCAGTAAACAGGCAACTAATGAAAAACTGTTTTTT TRBJ1-4 . TRBV28 .
CASSQDQGARSNQPQHF TGCGCCAGCAGCCAAGACCAGGGGGCGCGAAGCAATCAGCCCCAGCATTTT TRBJ1-5 TRBD1 TRBV4-1 few
CASSQPRTSGIENEQFF TGTGCCAGCAGCCAACCCCGGACTAGCGGGATAGAAAATGAGCAGTTCTTC TRBJ2-1 TRBD2 TRBV7-9 .
CASSIGSLKGGYGYTF TGTGCCAGTAGTATAGGAAGCCTCAAAGGGGGCTATGGCTACACCTTC TRBJ1-2 . TRBV19 .
CASSPGTSGRAGETQYF TGTGCCAGCAGCCCCGGGACTAGCGGGAGGGCCGGAGAGACCCAGTACTTC TRBJ2-5 TRBD2 TRBV11-2 .
CASSVAGLAGVNEQFF TGTGCCAGCAGCGTAGCGGGACTAGCGGGAGTCAATGAGCAGTTCTTC TRBJ2-1 TRBD2 TRBV9 .
CASSSPSGIPGANVLTF TGTGCCAGCAGCTCACCCTCAGGGATCCCTGGGGCCAACGTCCTGACTTTC TRBJ2-6 . TRBV2 .
CASSLRGTNEKLFF TGCGCCAGCAGCTTGAGAGGGACTAATGAAAAACTGTTTTTT TRBJ1-4 . TRBV5-1 .
CASWTAGQQETQYF TGCGCCAGTTGGACAGCGGGACAACAAGAGACCCAGTACTTC TRBJ2-5 . TRBV5-1 .
CASSLDRKGQPQHF TGTGCCAGCAGTTTGGACAGGAAAGGTCAGCCCCAGCATTTT TRBJ1-5 TRBD1 TRBV6-5 few
CASSPGGEQFF TGTGCCAGCTCACCCGGCGGTGAGCAGTTCTTC TRBJ2-1 . TRBV18 .
CASGTGNYGYTF TGTGCCAGTGGGACAGGGAACTATGGCTACACCTTC TRBJ1-2 TRBD1 TRBV6-6 .
CASSLGPRTGNYGYTF TGTGCCAGCAGTTTGGGGCCTAGGACAGGGAACTATGGCTACACCTTC TRBJ1-2 TRBD1 TRBV28 .
CASSFGGKAEQFF TGTGCCAGCAGTTTTGGCGGGAAGGCTGAGCAGTTCTTC TRBJ2-1 . TRBV12-3/TRBV12-4 .
CSLSRGLAGATEQFF TGCAGCCTCTCGAGGGGACTAGCGGGAGCGACTGAGCAGTTCTTC TRBJ2-1 TRBD2 TRBV29-1 .
CASSRYLAGLTDTQYF TGTGCCAGCAGCCGATACCTAGCGGGCCTCACAGATACGCAGTATTTT TRBJ2-3 TRBD2 TRBV4-2 .
CASSLQGSNQPQHF TGTGCCAGCAGCCTACAGGGTAGCAATCAGCCCCAGCATTTT TRBJ1-5 . TRBV5-4 few
CASTSADLAHEQYF TGTGCCAGCACATCCGCGGATCTCGCCCACGAGCAGTACTTC TRBJ2-7 . TRBV11-1 .
CASRATVSETQYF TGTGCCAGCAGGGCGACAGTGAGCGAGACCCAGTACTTC TRBJ2-5 . TRBV2 .
CASSSTFRGRPTYNEQFF TGTGCCAGCAGCTCAACCTTCAGGGGGCGGCCGACCTACAATGAGCAGTTCTTC TRBJ2-1 TRBD1 TRBV7-9 .
CASSLAGVAGNEQFF TGCGCCAGCAGCTTGGCCGGGGTAGCGGGAAATGAGCAGTTCTTC TRBJ2-1 TRBD2 TRBV5-1 once
CASSPAPSGRGTQYF TGTGCCAGCAGCCCAGCACCTAGCGGGAGGGGGACCCAGTACTTC TRBJ2-5 TRBD2 TRBV28 once
CASSLKRQGANSPLHF TGTGCCAGCAGTTTGAAAAGACAGGGCGCGAATTCACCCCTCCACTTT TRBJ1-6 TRBD1 TRBV27 .
CASSGDRGRGYTF TGTGCCAGCAGTGGGGACAGGGGCCGTGGCTACACCTTC TRBJ1-2 TRBD1 TRBV2 .
CASSEGTSPIQYF TGTGCCAGCAGCGAGGGGACTAGCCCGATTCAGTACTTC TRBJ2-4 TRBD2 TRBV5-4 .
CASSLADLSYEQYF TGTGCCAGCAGCTTGGCCGACTTGTCCTACGAGCAGTACTTC TRBJ2-7 . TRBV5-4 .
CASSVPGTDGLAAGTGELFF TGTGCCAGCAGCGTTCCCGGGACGGACGGACTAGCCGCGGGCACCGGGGAGCTGTTTTTT TRBJ2-2 TRBD2 TRBV6-4 .
CASSLGESMPLHF TGTGCCAGCAGCTTAGGAGAATCTATGCCCCTCCACTTT TRBJ1-6 . TRBV7-2 .
CASSLRLQGSADTQYF TGTGCCAGCAGCTTAAGGTTGCAGGGATCCGCAGATACGCAGTATTTT TRBJ2-3 . TRBV7-2 few
CASSLQGHTQYF TGTGCCAGCAGCCTACAGGGACATACGCAGTATTTT TRBJ2-3 . TRBV14 once
CATSRLAASNQPQHF TGTGCCACCTCTCGCTTAGCCGCGAGCAATCAGCCCCAGCATTTT TRBJ1-5 . TRBV10-3 .
CASSSFRGLGAFF TGTGCCAGCAGTTCCTTTAGGGGTCTTGGAGCTTTCTTT TRBJ1-1 . TRBV6-5 .
CASSAGTGKETQYF TGTGCCAGCAGCGCCGGGACAGGGAAAGAGACCCAGTACTTC TRBJ2-5 TRBD1 TRBV9 .
CASSLAISAREQYF TGCGCCAGCAGCTTGGCCATAAGCGCGAGGGAGCAGTACTTC TRBJ2-7 . TRBV5-1 .
CASSRTGGGEQYF TGCGCCAGCAGCCGGACAGGGGGCGGGGAGCAGTACTTC TRBJ2-7 TRBD1 TRBV10-2 .
CASSQRAGAGELFF TGTGCCAGCAGCCAACGAGCGGGAGCCGGGGAGCTGTTTTTT TRBJ2-2 TRBD2 TRBV3-1/TRBV3-2 .
CASSALETQGAGANVLTF TGTGCCAGCAGCGCTCTTGAGACGCAGGGGGCTGGGGCCAACGTCCTGACTTTC TRBJ2-6 TRBD1 TRBV9 once
CASSYRDSPLHF TGTGCCAGCAGTTACAGGGACTCACCCCTCCACTTT TRBJ1-6 . TRBV27 .
CATSATAGPQPYEQYF TGTGCCACCAGTGCTACTGCGGGGCCGCAACCCTACGAGCAGTACTTC TRBJ2-7 . TRBV24-1 few
CASSDNLRGTGRNYGYTF TGTGCCAGCAGTGATAACCTCCGCGGGACGGGCCGTAACTATGGCTACACCTTC TRBJ1-2 . TRBV6-1 few
CSVEGGGNTYNEQFF TGCAGCGTTGAAGGGGGGGGGAACACCTACAATGAGCAGTTCTTC TRBJ2-1 TRBD2 TRBV29-1 .
CASSQRQGAGTGELFF TGTGCCAGCAGCCAGAGACAGGGGGCCGGCACCGGGGAGCTGTTTTTT TRBJ2-2 TRBD1 TRBV7-2 .
CATSDSSGAGVGDTQYF TGTGCCACCAGTGATTCCTCCGGAGCGGGAGTTGGGGATACGCAGTATTTT TRBJ2-3 TRBD2 TRBV24-1 medium-sized
CASSSDRTNTEAFF TGTGCCAGCAGCTCCGACAGGACGAACACTGAAGCTTTCTTT TRBJ1-1 . TRBV5-6 once
CASSQETGGINEQFF TGTGCCAGCAGCCAAGAAACGGGAGGGATCAATGAGCAGTTCTTC TRBJ2-1 TRBD2 TRBV3-1/TRBV3-2 .
CASRVRNYGYTF TGTGCCAGCAGGGTTCGGAACTATGGCTACACCTTC TRBJ1-2 . TRBV6-6 .